The next 21 T cell receptor beta chains were all read from a single sample in a study of blood T cell repertoires in COVID-19. Libraries were prepared by immunoSEQ multiplex PCR; TCRdb keeps only in-frame clonotypes and omits some of them. The data contain about 140,000 clones, roughly 84% of them singletons. Sequencing used PBMCs or T cells enriched from blood (not recorded which). Every receptor here comes from a man aged 40-50 years with acute COVID-19.

The chain carries TRBV7-2 and TRBJ1-6; D gene uncertain. V lost 1 base and J lost 5, with 12 bases in between. The CDR3 runs to 16 residues. Per germline, CDR1 SGHTA and CDR2 FQGNSA. The CDR3: CASSLEPGRHNSPLHF. CDR3 in DNA: TGTGCCAGCAGCTTAGAACCCGGGAGGCATAATTCACCCCTCCACTTT. The full variable domain, its missing parts supplied by reference TRBV7-2 and TRBJ1-6, is GAGVSQSPSNKVTEKGKDVELRCDPISGHTALYWYRQSLGQGLEFLIYFQGNSAPDKSGLPSDRFSAERTGGSVSTLTIQRTQQEDSAVYLCASSLEPGRHNSPLHFGNGTRLTVT.

This chain connects TRBV4-3 to TRBJ1-4; D remains unclear. This CDR3 region has 15 residues. CDR1 and CDR2 (germline): LGHNA, YSLEER. Trimming cost V 0 bases and J 6 bases, with 11 bases left between them. The CDR3 loop reads CASSQDLTTYEKLFF. CDR3 nucleotides: TGCGCCAGCAGCCAAGATCTGACTACTTATGAAAAACTGTTTTTT.

This CDR3 reads CASSPESEQEAFF. CDR3 coding DNA: TGTGCCAGCTCACCGGAATCAGAACAGGAAGCTTTCTTT. This sequence joins TRBV18 and TRBJ1-1; D uncertain. CDR3 length: 13 amino acids. Looked up from germline, CDR1 is KGHSH and CDR2 is LQKENI. The V gene lost 3 bases and the J gene lost 8 bases, with 13 bases spanning the gap.

The chain uses TRBV5-1 and TRBJ2-4; TRBD1 aligns across 9 bases. The CDR3 extends over 16 amino acids. The V gene's germline CDR1 is SGHRS and CDR2 YFSETQ. V was pared by 4 bases and J by 9 bases, with 14 bases of the junction left unmatched. The CDR3 reads CASSPSSWTGDTIQYF. In DNA, the CDR3 is TGCGCCAGCAGCCCCTCCTCGTGGACAGGGGATACCATTCAGTACTTC. The full variable domain, in which reference TRBV5-1 and TRBJ2-4 provide the parts outside the CDR3, is KAGVTQTPRYLIKTRGQQVTLSCSPISGHRSVSWYQQTPGQGLQFLFEYFSETQRNKGNFPGRFSGRQFSNSRSEMNVSTLELGDSALYLCASSPSSWTGDTIQYFGAGTRLSVL.

The chain employs TRBV18 and TRBJ1-4; maybe TRBD1 (6 bases). Trimming cost V 6 bases and J 0 bases, with 11 bases left between them. CDR1 and CDR2 (germline): KGHSH, LQKENI. The CDR3 contains 15 residues. The CDR3 protein is CASSPSGATNEKLFF. Here the CDR3 DNA reads TGTGCCAGCTCCCCTTCAGGGGCAACTAATGAAAAACTGTTTTTT.

This rearrangement joins TRBV5-5 to TRBJ1-5, with 7 nucleotides matching TRBD1. Looked up from germline, CDR1 is SGHKS and CDR2 is YYEKEE (reference sequence). V dropped 4 bases and J dropped 3; count of bases not matched to a gene: 7. CDR3 length: 15 amino acids. CDR3 residues: CASSTPGQHNQPQHF. CDR3 in DNA: TGTGCCAGCAGCACTCCGGGACAGCACAATCAGCCCCAGCATTTT. The full variable domain, its missing parts supplied by reference TRBV5-5 and TRBJ1-5, is DAGVTQSPTHLIKTRGQQVTLRCSPISGHKSVSWYQQVLGQGPQFIFQYYEKEERGRGNFPDRFSARQFPNYSSELNVNALLLGDSALYLCASSTPGQHNQPQHFGDGTRLSIL.

The chain's CDR3 is CASSPDSSYEQYF. In DNA form, the CDR3 reads TGTGCCAGCAGCCCTGACAGCTCCTACGAGCAGTACTTC. The rearrangement joins TRBV9 to TRBJ2-7; a possible D gene is TRBD1 (5 bases). The CDR3 spans 13 residues. Looked up from germline, CDR1 is SGDLS and CDR2 is YYNGEE. Trimming left V 4 bases short and J 0 bases short, with 8 bases between.

This clone was found many times. The V and J genes are TRBV28 and TRBJ1-1; the D gene is possibly TRBD1 (6 bases). The CDR3 extends over 12 amino acids. CDR1 and CDR2 from the germline V gene are MDHEN and SYDVKM. V lost 3 bases, J lost 10 bases, and 12 bases lay in between. This CDR3 is CASSFRQARAFF. DNA for the CDR3: TGTGCCAGCAGTTTTCGACAGGCCAGAGCTTTCTTT.

The gene calls are TRBV19 and TRBJ1-5; 8 bases are shared with TRBD1. CDR3 length: 17 residues. The trim removed 7 bases at V and 0 bases at J, leaving 11 bases unmatched. Germline loops: CDR1 LNHDA, CDR2 SQIVND (reference sequence). The CDR3 bases are TGTGCCAGTACCACTAGACAGGGGAGTAATAGCAATCAGCCCCAGCATTTT. Protein product: CASTTRQGSNSNQPQHF.

The chain carries TRBV27 and TRBJ1-2, with D possibly being TRBD1 (5 bases). This CDR3 region has 16 residues. Germline CDR1 and CDR2: MNHEY and SMNVEV (reference sequence). V lost 7 bases to trimming and J lost 3 bases, with 21 bases between them. In DNA form, the CDR3 reads TGTGCCAGCACCTCTTTAGCGGACCCGACAGACTATGGCTACACCTTC. Its protein is CASTSLADPTDYGYTF.

The chain's CDR3 is CASSSGQGENEKLFF. The CDR3 coding sequence is TGTGCCAGCAGCTCCGGACAGGGGGAAAATGAAAAACTGTTTTTT. V usage is TRBV7-9 and J usage is TRBJ1-4, with 10 bases matching TRBD1. The junction had 4 bases not matched to a gene; V was cut back by 4 bases and J by 5 bases. Per germline, CDR1 SEHNR and CDR2 FQNEAQ (reference sequence). The CDR3 extends over 15 amino acids. The variable domain in full, with the rest retrieved from reference TRBV7-9 and TRBJ1-4, is DTGVSQNPRHKITKRGQNVTFRCDPISEHNRLYWYRQTLGQGPEFLTYFQNEAQLEKSRLLSDRFSAERPKGSFSTLEIQRTEQGDSAMYLCASSSGQGENEKLFFGSGTQLSVL.

CDR3 sequence (DNA): TGTGCCAGCAGTTTAGTAAGAGCAGGAGAGCAGTACTTC. Protein: CASSLVRAGEQYF. The chain employs TRBV27 and TRBJ2-7; D remains ambiguous. The ends were cut back, 2 bases at V and 7 bases at J, with 12 bases in the middle. This CDR3 has 13 residues. The germline V gene encodes CDR1 MNHEY and CDR2 SMNVEV (reference sequence).

V gene TRBV9 combines with J gene TRBJ1-6, with 9 bases identical to TRBD1. V gave up 4 bases and J gave up 9 bases; unmatched junction bases: 11. In germline, CDR1 is SGDLS, CDR2 YYNGEE. This CDR3 comprises 16 residues. The CDR3: CASSPTRDRVGSPLHF. The CDR3 DNA is TGTGCCAGCAGCCCAACCCGGGACAGGGTTGGTTCACCCCTCCACTTT.

The chain couples TRBV5-1 to TRBJ2-3; D is possibly TRBD1 (5 bases). The CDR3 is 16 amino acids. Trimming took 4 bases from V and 2 from J, leaving 17 bases between them. The germline V gene encodes CDR1 SGHRS and CDR2 YFSETQ. This CDR3 is CASSPEGIGATDTQYF. In DNA form, the CDR3 reads TGCGCCAGCAGCCCAGAAGGGATAGGGGCCACAGATACGCAGTATTTT.

The chain couples TRBV7-2 to TRBJ1-1, with D perhaps TRBD1 (5 bases). Trimming took off 6 bases at V and 0 bases at J, with 11 bases between the two ends. From germline, CDR1 is SGHTA and CDR2 FQGNSA. The CDR3 runs to 14 residues. The CDR3, as DNA: TGTGCCAGCAGTTCTGACAGTTTGAACACTGAAGCTTTCTTT. This codes for CASSSDSLNTEAFF.

The chain employs TRBV9 and TRBJ2-1; D call uncertain. V lost 4 bases to trimming and J lost 9 bases, with 17 bases between them. This CDR3 comprises 14 residues. CDR1 SGDLS and CDR2 YYNGEE come from the germline V gene. The CDR3 loop reads CASSTNGVEGEQFF. The DNA of the CDR3 is TGTGCCAGCAGCACGAACGGAGTTGAAGGTGAGCAGTTCTTC.

This sequence joins TRBV27 and TRBJ1-6; TRBD1 matches at 7 bases. The CDR3 covers 14 residues. Germline V lookup: CDR1 MNHEY, CDR2 SMNVEV (reference sequence). With V trimmed by 2 bases and J by 14 bases, 9 bases remained unmatched. The CDR3 DNA sequence: TGTGCCAGCAGTTTAAGACAGGGAAGGGTTGCCCTCCACTTT. This translates into CASSLRQGRVALHF.

This clone showed up just a few times. CDR3 nucleotide sequence: TGTGCCAGCAGTCCTACCGGGACAGGGTTTTTTGGCTACACCTTC. It encodes CASSPTGTGFFGYTF. The chain recombines TRBV6-5 with TRBJ1-2, with 9 bases that match TRBD1. V lost 5 bases to trimming and J lost 7 bases; unmatched junction nucleotides: 11. This CDR3 region has 15 residues. Germline CDR1 is MNHEY and CDR2 is SVGAGI.

The chain has TRBV6-5 and TRBJ1-2, with 7 bases aligning to TRBD1. CDR3 size: 14 residues. Germline-derived CDR1 and CDR2 are MNHEY and SVGAGI. V lost 6 bases to trimming and J lost 5 bases; unmatched junction nucleotides: 9. The CDR3 sequence: CASRRQGPQYGYTF. The DNA for the CDR3 is TGTGCCAGCAGACGACAGGGCCCTCAATATGGCTACACCTTC.

The CDR3 DNA reads as TGCGCCAGCAGTGAGGGTGGACTAGCGGAAAGCTCCTACGAGCAGTACTTC. Its protein product is CASSEGGLAESSYEQYF. The J gene is TRBJ2-7, the V gene TRBV10-2; 10 bases map to TRBD2. The CDR3 extends over 17 amino acids. CDR1 is WSHSY, CDR2 SAAADI, per germline. Trimming took 2 bases from V and 0 from J; bases not matched to a gene: 7.

The chain recombines TRBV5-6 with TRBJ2-3; D might be TRBD2 (6 bases). Germline CDR1 SGHDT, CDR2 YYEEEE. Trimming removed 1 base at V and 5 bases at J, with 11 bases between. This CDR3 has 14 residues. CDR3 residues: CASSLTREEDTQYF. CDR3 in DNA: TGTGCCAGCAGCTTGACAAGGGAGGAAGATACGCAGTATTTT.